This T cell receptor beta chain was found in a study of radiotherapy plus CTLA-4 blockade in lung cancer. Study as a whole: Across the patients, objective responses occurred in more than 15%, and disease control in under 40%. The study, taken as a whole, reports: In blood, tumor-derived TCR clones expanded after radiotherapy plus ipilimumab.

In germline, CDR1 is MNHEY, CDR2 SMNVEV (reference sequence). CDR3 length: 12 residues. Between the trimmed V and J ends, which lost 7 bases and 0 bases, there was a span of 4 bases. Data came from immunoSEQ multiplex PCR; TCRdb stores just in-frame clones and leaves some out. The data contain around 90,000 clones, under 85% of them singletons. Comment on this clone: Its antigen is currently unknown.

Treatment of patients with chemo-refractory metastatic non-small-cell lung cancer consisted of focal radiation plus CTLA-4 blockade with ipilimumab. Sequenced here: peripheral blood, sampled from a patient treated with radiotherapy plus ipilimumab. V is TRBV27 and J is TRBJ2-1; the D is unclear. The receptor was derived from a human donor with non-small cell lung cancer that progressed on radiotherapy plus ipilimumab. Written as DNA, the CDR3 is TGTGCCAGCACCGGCTCCTACAATGAGCAGTTCTTC. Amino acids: CASTGSYNEQFF.